Described below is a single T cell receptor beta chain sequence and its context. The record originates from a study of T cell changes during pregnancy in multiple sclerosis. Assay: immunoSEQ multiplex PCR; the TCRdb copy retains only in-frame clones and omits some. The table lists around 38,000 clones, roughly 90% of them singletons. This receptor was obtained from a female donor with multiple sclerosis, enrolled in a pregnancy study. Sequences were derived from CD8+ T cells from peripheral blood mononuclear cells, sampled in the third trimester of pregnancy.

As DNA, the CDR3 is TGTGCCAGCAGCATCAGGGGGCTGTTGGATGAGCAGTTCTTC. This translates into CASSIRGLLDEQFF. The chain recombines TRBV11-2 with TRBJ2-1; TRBD1 matches 8 bases. The CDR3 is 14 amino acids. J gave up 8 bases and V 5 bases, and 8 bases lay outside the gene matches. Germline-derived CDR1 and CDR2 are SGHAT and FQNNGV.